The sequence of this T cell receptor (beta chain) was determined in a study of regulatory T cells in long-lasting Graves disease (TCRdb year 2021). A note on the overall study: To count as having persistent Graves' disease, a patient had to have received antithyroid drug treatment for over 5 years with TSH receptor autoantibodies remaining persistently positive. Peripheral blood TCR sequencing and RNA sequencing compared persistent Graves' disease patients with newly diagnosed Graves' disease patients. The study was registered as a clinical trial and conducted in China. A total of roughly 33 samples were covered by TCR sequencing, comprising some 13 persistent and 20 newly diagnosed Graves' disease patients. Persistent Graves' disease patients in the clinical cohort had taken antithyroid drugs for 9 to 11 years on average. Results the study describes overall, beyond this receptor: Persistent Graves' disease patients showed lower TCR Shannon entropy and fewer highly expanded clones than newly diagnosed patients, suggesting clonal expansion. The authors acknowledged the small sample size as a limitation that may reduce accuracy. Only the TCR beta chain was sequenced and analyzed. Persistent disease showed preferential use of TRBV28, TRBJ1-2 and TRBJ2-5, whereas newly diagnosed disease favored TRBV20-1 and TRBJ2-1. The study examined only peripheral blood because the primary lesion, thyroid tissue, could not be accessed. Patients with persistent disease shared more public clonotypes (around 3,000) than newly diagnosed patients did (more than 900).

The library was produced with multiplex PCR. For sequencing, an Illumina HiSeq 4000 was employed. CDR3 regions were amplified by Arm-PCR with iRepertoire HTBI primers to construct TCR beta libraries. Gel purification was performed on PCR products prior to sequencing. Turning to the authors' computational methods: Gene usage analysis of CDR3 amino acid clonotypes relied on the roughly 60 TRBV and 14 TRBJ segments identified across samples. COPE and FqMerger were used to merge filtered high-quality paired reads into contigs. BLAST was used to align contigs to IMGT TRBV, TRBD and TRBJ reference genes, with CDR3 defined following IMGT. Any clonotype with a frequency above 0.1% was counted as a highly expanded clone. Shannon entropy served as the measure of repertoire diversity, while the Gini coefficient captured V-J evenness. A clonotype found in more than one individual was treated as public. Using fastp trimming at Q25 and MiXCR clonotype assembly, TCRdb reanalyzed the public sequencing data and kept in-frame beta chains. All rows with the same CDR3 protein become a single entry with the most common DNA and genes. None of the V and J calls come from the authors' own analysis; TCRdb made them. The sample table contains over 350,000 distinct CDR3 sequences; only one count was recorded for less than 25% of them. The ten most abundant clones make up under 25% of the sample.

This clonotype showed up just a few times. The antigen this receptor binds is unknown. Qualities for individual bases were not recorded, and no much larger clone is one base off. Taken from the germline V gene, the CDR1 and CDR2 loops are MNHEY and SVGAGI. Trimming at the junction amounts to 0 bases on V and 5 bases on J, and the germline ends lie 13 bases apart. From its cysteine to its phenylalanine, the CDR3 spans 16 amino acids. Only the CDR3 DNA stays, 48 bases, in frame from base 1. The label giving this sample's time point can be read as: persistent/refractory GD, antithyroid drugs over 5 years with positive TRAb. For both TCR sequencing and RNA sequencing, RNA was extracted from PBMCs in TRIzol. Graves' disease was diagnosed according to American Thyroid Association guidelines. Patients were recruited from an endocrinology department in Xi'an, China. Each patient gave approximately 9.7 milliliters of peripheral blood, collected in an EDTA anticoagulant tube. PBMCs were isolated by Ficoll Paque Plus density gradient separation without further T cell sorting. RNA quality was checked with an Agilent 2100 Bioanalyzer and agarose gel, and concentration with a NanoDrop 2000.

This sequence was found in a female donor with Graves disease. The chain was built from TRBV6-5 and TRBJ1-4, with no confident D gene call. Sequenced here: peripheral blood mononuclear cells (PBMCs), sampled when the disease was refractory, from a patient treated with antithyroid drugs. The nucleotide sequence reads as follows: TGTGCCAGCAGTTACTCGTCCCCGGGAGGAAATGAAAAACTGTTTTTT. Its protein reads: CASSYSSPGGNEKLFF.